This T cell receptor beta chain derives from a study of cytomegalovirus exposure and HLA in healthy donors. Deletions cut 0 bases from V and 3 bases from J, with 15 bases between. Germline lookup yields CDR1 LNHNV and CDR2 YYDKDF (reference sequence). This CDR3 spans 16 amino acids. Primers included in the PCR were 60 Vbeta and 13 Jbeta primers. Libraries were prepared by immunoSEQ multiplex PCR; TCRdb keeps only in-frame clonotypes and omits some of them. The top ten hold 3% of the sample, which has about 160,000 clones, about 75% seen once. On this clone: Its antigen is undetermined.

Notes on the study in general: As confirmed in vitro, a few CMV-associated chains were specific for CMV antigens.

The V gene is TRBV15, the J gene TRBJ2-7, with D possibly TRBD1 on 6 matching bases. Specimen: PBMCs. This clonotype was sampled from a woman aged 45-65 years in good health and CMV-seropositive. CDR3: CATSRDSNREIYEQYF. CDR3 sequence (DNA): TGTGCCACCAGCAGAGATTCCAACAGGGAGATCTACGAGCAGTACTTC.